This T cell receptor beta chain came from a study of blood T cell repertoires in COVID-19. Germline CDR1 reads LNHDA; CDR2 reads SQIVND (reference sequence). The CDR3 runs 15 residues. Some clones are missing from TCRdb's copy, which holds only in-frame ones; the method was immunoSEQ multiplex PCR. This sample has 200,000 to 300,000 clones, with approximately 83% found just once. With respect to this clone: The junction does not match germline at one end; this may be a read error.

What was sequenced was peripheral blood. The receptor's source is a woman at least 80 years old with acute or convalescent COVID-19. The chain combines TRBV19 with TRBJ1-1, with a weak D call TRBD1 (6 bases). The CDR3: CASSIDLRGNAEAFF. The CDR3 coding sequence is TGTGCCAGTAGTATAGACCTAAGGGGGAACGCTGAAGCTTTCTTT.